The 18 T cell receptor beta chains below were found in one sample sequenced in a study of blood T cell repertoires in COVID-19. Method: immunoSEQ multiplex PCR; TCRdb's copy keeps in-frame clones and lacks some. There are a few hundred thousand clones in the sample; over 85% occur only once, and more than 0.7% lies in the top ten. Sequencing was performed on peripheral blood. Source of these receptors: a man aged 18 to 29 with COVID-19, enrolled during active disease.

The genes are TRBV6-2 or TRBV6-3 and TRBJ2-1, with 9 bases fitting TRBD2. The CDR3 has 15 residues. Germline CDR1 reads MNHEY; CDR2 reads SVGEGT. V dropped 0 bases and J dropped 7; count of bases not matched to a gene: 4. CDR3 sequence: CASSYSASGANEQFF. CDR3 sequence (DNA): TGTGCCAGCAGTTACTCAGCTAGCGGGGCAAATGAGCAGTTCTTC.

The V and J genes are TRBV18 and TRBJ1-4; 11 bases line up with TRBD1. CDR1 is KGHSH, CDR2 LQKENI, per germline. Trimming at V came to 3 bases and at J to 6 bases, leaving 9 bases not matched to a gene. The CDR3 length is 17 residues. DNA of the CDR3: TGTGCCAGCTCACCTACTCAACCGGGACAGGGGGATGAAAAACTGTTTTTT. This encodes CASSPTQPGQGDEKLFF.

This clone is a singleton in its sample. The chain is built from TRBV9 and TRBJ1-2; D gene ambiguous. The length of the CDR3 is 15 residues. Trimming took 4 bases from V and 2 from J, leaving 15 bases between them. CDR1 and CDR2 from the germline V gene are SGDLS and YYNGEE. DNA for the CDR3: TGTGCCAGCAGCCCAGACGGGAATAAAAACTATGGCTACACCTTC. Translated, it gives CASSPDGNKNYGYTF.

The rearrangement uses TRBV7-9 and TRBJ2-5, with D possibly being TRBD2 (6 bases). This CDR3 comprises 15 residues. Germline V CDR1 and CDR2: SEHNR, FQNEAQ (reference sequence). V was trimmed by 1 base and J by 6 bases, leaving 15 bases between them. Here the CDR3 reads CASSLGGLRGKTQYF. The CDR3 DNA reads TGTGCCAGCAGCTTAGGGGGACTTCGGGGCAAGACCCAGTACTTC.

The J gene is TRBJ2-7, the V gene TRBV23-1; D is unclear. TRBV23-1 is an ORF, with its function uncertain. V lost 6 bases, J lost 1 base, and 16 bases lay in between. CDR3 length equals 15 residues. Written as DNA, the CDR3 is TGCGCCAGCAGCCCCGGCCCCCGGAGATCCTACGAGCAGTACTTC. This sequence encodes CASSPGPRRSYEQYF.

DNA of the CDR3: TGCGCCAGCAGAGGGACATTCCAGGGGAACACTGAAGCTTTCTTT. It is translated as CASRGTFQGNTEAFF. This chain uses TRBV5-1 with TRBJ1-1; D is possibly TRBD1 (6 bases). CDR1 is SGHRS and CDR2 is YFSETQ in the germline V gene. CDR3 length equals 15 residues. The germline V and J ends were trimmed by 5 bases and 1 base, with 15 bases remaining between them.

The V call is TRBV5-1, the J call TRBJ1-2; TRBD1 might be the D (6 bases). The CDR3 covers 15 residues. The germline gives CDR1 SGHRS, CDR2 YFSETQ. Trimming cost V 0 bases and J 4 bases, with 13 bases left between them. CDR3 nucleotides: TGCGCCAGCAGCTTGGAGGGGGTCGGAGTCTATGGCTACACCTTC. The encoded protein is CASSLEGVGVYGYTF.

The rearrangement links TRBV15 to TRBJ1-4; 7 bases fit TRBD1. The CDR3 spans 14 residues. The V gene end was trimmed by 5 bases and the J gene end by 7 bases; junction bases not matched to a gene: 7. Germline V gives CDR1 LNHNV, CDR2 YYDKDF (reference sequence). This chain's CDR3 is CATSDRPGGEKLFF. The CDR3 DNA follows: TGTGCCACCAGCGATAGGCCAGGGGGTGAAAAACTGTTTTTT.

The chain joins TRBV6-5 to TRBJ2-5, with a weak D call TRBD2 (6 bases). Per the germline V gene, CDR1 is MNHEY and CDR2 is SVGAGI. The V and J ends lost 6 bases and 5 bases respectively, with 19 bases between them. This CDR3 comprises 15 residues. The CDR3 is CASSLWDSPWETQYF. CDR3 sequence (DNA): TGTGCCAGCAGCTTGTGGGACTCCCCCTGGGAGACCCAGTACTTC.

V is TRBV5-8 and J is TRBJ1-5, with a weak D call TRBD1 (6 bases). With 0 bases removed from V and 0 bases from J, the gap between germline ends came to 13 bases. The CDR3 is 17 residues long. Germline CDR1 is SGHTS and CDR2 is YDEGEE. In DNA form, the CDR3 reads TGTGCCAGCAGCTTGGTCAGGGACAATTATAGCAATCAGCCCCAGCATTTT. Translation gives CASSLVRDNYSNQPQHF.

This clone was seen only once. The rearrangement links TRBV9 to TRBJ2-3; possibly TRBD2 for D (5 bases). Germline lookup yields CDR1 SGDLS and CDR2 YYNGEE. Trimming shortened V by 4 bases and J by 2 bases, and 14 bases separated the two germline ends. CDR3 length equals 15 residues. CDR3 nucleotides: TGTGCCAGCAGCCCGAAAAGCGGCTTCACAGATACGCAGTATTTT. The encoded protein is CASSPKSGFTDTQYF. The variable domain in full, completed from reference TRBV9 and TRBJ2-3, reads DSGVTQTPKHLITATGQRVTLRCSPRSGDLSVYWYQQSLDQGLQFLIQYYNGEERAKGNILERFSAQQFPDLHSELNLSSLELGDSALYFCASSPKSGFTDTQYFGPGTRLTVL.

The rearrangement uses TRBV29-1 and TRBJ1-2; 7 bases match TRBD1. The V gene's germline CDR1 is SQVTM and CDR2 ANQGSEA. The ends lost 0 bases at V and 5 bases at J; junction bases unmatched: 6. The CDR3 has 14 residues. In DNA form, the CDR3 reads TGCAGCGTTGAAGACAGGACAGGACTTTATGGCTACACCTTC. The encoded protein is CSVEDRTGLYGYTF.

The V and J genes are TRBV11-2 and TRBJ2-7; 10 bases line up with TRBD2. The V and J ends lost 1 base and 2 bases, in that order; junction bases with no gene match: 2. CDR3 length: 15 amino acids. Germline CDR1 and CDR2: SGHAT and FQNNGV. The CDR3: CASSLAGTSAYEQYF. The CDR3 DNA reads as TGTGCCAGCAGCTTAGCCGGGACTAGCGCCTACGAGCAGTACTTC.

The chain links TRBV15 to TRBJ2-1, with 7 bases identical to TRBD2. Germline V gene data show CDR1 as LNHNV and CDR2 as YYDKDF (reference sequence). This CDR3 region has 19 residues. V was clipped by 5 bases and J by 1 base; unmatched bases: 17. The DNA of the CDR3 is TGTGCCACCAGCCCCTCCCGGCAGCGGGGAGCGTCATCCTACAATGAGCAGTTCTTC. As protein: CATSPSRQRGASSYNEQFF.

The chain recombines TRBV7-9 with TRBJ2-7; 9 bases line up with TRBD2. The CDR3 has 14 residues. CDR1 SEHNR and CDR2 FQNEAQ come from the germline V gene (reference sequence). The ends lost 6 bases at V and 5 bases at J; junction bases unmatched: 8. CDR3 region: CASSSAGTSHEQYF. The CDR3 bases are TGTGCCAGCAGTTCCGCCGGGACTAGCCACGAGCAGTACTTC.

DNA for the CDR3: TGCGCCAGCAGCTTGTACAGTCGTAACTATGGCTACACCTTC. This translates into CASSLYSRNYGYTF. The chain carries TRBV5-1 and TRBJ1-2; no clear D gene. The germline V gene has CDR1 SGHRS and CDR2 YFSETQ. The CDR3 has 14 residues. V lost 1 base and J lost 1, with 8 bases in between.

The chain joins TRBV5-8 to TRBJ1-4; D might be TRBD1 (6 bases). Trimming cost V 2 bases and J 7 bases, with 18 bases left between them. Germline V CDR1 and CDR2: SGHTS, YDEGEE. This CDR3 spans 16 amino acids. This chain's CDR3 is CASSLGWVQGVEKLFF. The CDR3 region has the DNA TGTGCCAGCAGCTTAGGTTGGGTACAGGGCGTTGAAAAACTGTTTTTT. The variable domain in full, with the rest retrieved from reference TRBV5-8 and TRBJ1-4, is EAGVTQSPTHLIKTRGQQATLRCSPISGHTSVYWYQQALGLGLQFLLWYDEGEERNRGNFPPRFSGRQFPNYSSELNVNALELEDSALYLCASSLGWVQGVEKLFFGSGTQLSVL.

The rearrangement joins TRBV6-5 to TRBJ1-1; 8 bases align to TRBD1. The CDR3 length is 16 residues. V was clipped by 0 bases and J by 2 bases; unmatched bases: 5. CDR1 and CDR2 (germline): MNHEY, SVGAGI. The CDR3 here is CASSYSIQGGNTEAFF. The CDR3 DNA sequence: TGTGCCAGCAGTTACTCGATACAGGGGGGAAACACTGAAGCTTTCTTT.